What follows are 12 T cell receptor beta chains derived from one specimen sequenced in a study of CD8+ T cells in alopecia areata. It was cDNA, reverse transcribed from extracted RNA, that served as the sequencing template. The assay was immunoSEQ multiplex PCR, and TCRdb's table has in-frame clones only and misses some. The data show about 180,000 clones, just over 65% seen once. The source was CD8+ T cells sorted from blood, collected at week 0. These receptors all come from a human donor with alopecia areata.

The chain uses TRBV7-9 and TRBJ2-1, with 8 bases lining up with TRBD2. Germline CDR1 SEHNR, CDR2 FQNEAQ (reference sequence). The ends lost 7 bases at V and 4 bases at J; junction bases unmatched: 3. This CDR3 spans 13 amino acids. CDR3 residues: CASNRGGYNEQFF. In DNA, the CDR3 is TGTGCCAGCAATCGGGGGGGTTACAATGAGCAGTTCTTC.

This clone has only one observation. This sequence joins TRBV27 and TRBJ2-2; D possibly corresponds to TRBD2 (6 bases). From germline, CDR1 is MNHEY and CDR2 SMNVEV (reference sequence). This CDR3 spans 13 amino acids. V shed 3 bases and J shed 6 bases, with 8 bases lying between them. The CDR3 protein is CASSLPGAGELFF. The CDR3 DNA sequence: TGTGCCAGCAGTTTGCCGGGGGCCGGGGAGCTGTTTTTT.

V usage is TRBV6-5 and J usage is TRBJ2-7; TRBD2 might be the D (6 bases). This CDR3 has 13 amino acids. The V end lost 2 bases, the J end lost 5 bases, and 10 bases lay between the germline ends. Germline lookup yields CDR1 MNHEY and CDR2 SVGAGI. The CDR3 nucleotides read TGTGCCAGCAGTTACCCCCCGGGGGACGAGCAGTACTTC. As protein: CASSYPPGDEQYF.

The chain couples TRBV29-1 to TRBJ2-3, with 7 bases matching TRBD2. CDR1 is SQVTM, CDR2 ANQGSEA, per germline. Trimming at V came to 7 bases and at J to 2 bases, leaving 6 bases not matched to a gene. CDR3 size: 13 residues. The DNA for the CDR3 is TGCAGCGCCGTGGGGGGGTTCACAGATACGCAGTATTTT. Amino acids: CSAVGGFTDTQYF.

The J gene is TRBJ1-1, the V gene TRBV4-1; D possibly corresponds to TRBD1 (5 bases). The CDR3 is made up of 15 amino acids. The V end was cut by 1 base, the J end by 0 bases, with 9 bases between. Germline V gene data show CDR1 as MGHRA and CDR2 as YSYEKL. The CDR3 spells CASSQVLGVNTEAFF. In DNA form, the CDR3 reads TGCGCCAGCAGCCAAGTGCTGGGGGTGAACACTGAAGCTTTCTTT.

The chain joins TRBV7-6 to TRBJ2-7; D uncertain. Germline-derived CDR1 and CDR2 are SGHVS and FNYEAQ. V lost 1 base and J 0 bases, leaving 7 bases between the germline ends. The CDR3 spans 14 residues. The DNA for the CDR3 is TGTGCCAGCAGCTTAGGGCGCGGCTCCTACGAGCAGTACTTC. Translated: CASSLGRGSYEQYF.

The sample holds one count of this clone. This sequence joins TRBV7-9 and TRBJ2-5; possibly TRBD1 or TRBD2 for D (6 bases each). The V gene's germline CDR1 is SEHNR and CDR2 FQNEAQ (reference sequence). The CDR3 consists of 12 residues. V shed 8 bases and J shed 9 bases, with 16 bases lying between them. The CDR3: CASEGGPASQYF. The CDR3 bases are TGTGCCAGCGAGGGGGGCCCCGCGTCCCAGTACTTC.

The chain has TRBV7-9 and TRBJ1-1, with a tentative D call TRBD1 (5 bases). Germline V gene sequence: CDR1 SEHNR, CDR2 FQNEAQ (reference sequence). Trimming cost V 4 bases and J 1 base, with 13 bases left between them. The length of the CDR3 is 15 residues. The CDR3 DNA follows: TGTGCCAGCAGCTGGTTGACAGACCCGAACACTGAAGCTTTCTTT. Translated, it gives CASSWLTDPNTEAFF.

V and J are TRBV4-1 and TRBJ2-3; no clear D gene. This CDR3 is built from 16 residues. Trimming left V 2 bases short and J 3 bases short, with 15 bases between. Germline CDR1 MGHRA, CDR2 YSYEKL. The CDR3 nucleotides are TGCGCCAGCAGCCAACCCGCAGGTAGCATGACAGATACGCAGTATTTT. Encoded protein: CASSQPAGSMTDTQYF.

J is TRBJ2-7 and V is TRBV5-1, with TRBD2 matching 9 bases. The CDR3 is 17 residues long. After removal of 5 bases from V and 3 bases from J, the junction contained 15 bases not matched to a gene. The germline gives CDR1 SGHRS, CDR2 YFSETQ. CDR3 bases: TGCGCCAGCAGTCAGAGGGGCAGCGGGGGGACTGACTACGAGCAGTACTTC. Protein sequence: CASSQRGSGGTDYEQYF.

Concerning this clone: Other DNA sequences in the sample encode the same CDR3. This chain uses TRBV7-9 with TRBJ2-5; D not resolved. Germline CDR1 SEHNR, CDR2 FQNEAQ (reference sequence). V lost 5 bases to trimming and J lost 2 bases, with 3 bases between them. The CDR3 spans 11 residues. CDR3 sequence: CASSLQETQYF. DNA of the CDR3: TGTGCCAGCAGCCTACAAGAGACCCAGTACTTC.

V is TRBV7-9 and J is TRBJ1-1; tentatively, D is TRBD1 (5 bases). This CDR3 contains 18 residues. V lost 5 bases, J lost 7 bases, and 29 bases lay in between. Germline CDR1 reads SEHNR; CDR2 reads FQNEAQ (reference sequence). This CDR3 reads CASSHDKPGPKLIGEAFF. The DNA of the CDR3 is TGTGCCAGCAGCCACGACAAACCGGGACCCAAACTGATTGGTGAAGCTTTCTTT.